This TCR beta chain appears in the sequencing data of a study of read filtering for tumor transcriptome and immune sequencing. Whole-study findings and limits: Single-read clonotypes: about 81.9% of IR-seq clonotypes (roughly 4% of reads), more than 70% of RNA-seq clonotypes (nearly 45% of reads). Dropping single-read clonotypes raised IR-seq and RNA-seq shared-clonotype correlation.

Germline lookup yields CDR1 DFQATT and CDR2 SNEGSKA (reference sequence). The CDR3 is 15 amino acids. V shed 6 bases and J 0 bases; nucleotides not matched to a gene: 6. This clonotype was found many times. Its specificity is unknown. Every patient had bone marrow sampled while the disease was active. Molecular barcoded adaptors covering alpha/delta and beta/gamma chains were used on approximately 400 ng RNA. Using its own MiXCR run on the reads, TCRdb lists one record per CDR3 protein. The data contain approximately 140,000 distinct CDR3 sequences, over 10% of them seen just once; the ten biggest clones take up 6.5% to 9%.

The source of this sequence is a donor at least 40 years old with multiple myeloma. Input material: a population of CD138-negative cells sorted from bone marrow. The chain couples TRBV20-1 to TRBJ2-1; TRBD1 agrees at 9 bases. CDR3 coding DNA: TGCAGTGCGAAACAGGGGGCAATCTCCTACAATGAGCAGTTCTTC. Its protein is CSAKQGAISYNEQFF.